This TCR beta chain was retrieved from a study of cytotoxic CD8 clonotypes in ibrutinib-treated CLL. At the level of the study: Of a cohort that held roughly eleven relapsed/refractory and some 16 treatment-naive patients, 17 to 18 were IGHV unmutated. Approximately 25 partial and 2 complete responses; at median approximately 70 months, roughly 14 remitted, roughly 12 progressed.

Findings and limits, study-wide: Against age-matched healthy donors, baseline clonality ran higher and tracked circulating CD8+ T-cell counts.

As regards this clone: Its matching antigen is unknown.

Deep sequencing aimed at 1 in 200,000 to 1 in 1 million T cells' resolution. TCRdb's table, derived via immunoSEQ multiplex PCR, lists solely in-frame clones and lacks some. The table lists approximately 190,000 clones, 79% of them singletons, with over 10% in the top ten. The sequences come from PBMCs, collected after 12 months of ibrutinib treatment. The clonotype originates from a human donor with chronic lymphocytic leukemia.

The CDR3 DNA is TGCGCCAGCAGCGCGAGATATGGCTACGAGCAGTACTTC. Protein product: CASSARYGYEQYF. This chain connects TRBV5-1 to TRBJ2-7, with D unresolved. The CDR3 totals 13 residues. V was cut by 4 bases and J by 3 bases, with 11 bases left in between. Per germline, CDR1 SGHRS and CDR2 YFSETQ.